A single T cell receptor beta chain is shown here with its context. In the authors' methods: The authors estimated nucleated cell counts from reference gene primer amplification. This table comes from immunoSEQ multiplex PCR, and its TCRdb copy is limited to in-frame clones, with some not included. The V and J calls and clone size were taken over from that table, and D and trimming were inferred from the DNA. This repertoire shows some 200,000 clones, roughly 84% found once; its top ten account for about 9.1%. The sample originates from a study of blood T cell repertoires in COVID-19. Overall study context: Samples came from the United States, Italy and Spain, spanning acute and convalescent COVID-19. Sources were T cells, B-cell-depleted T cells, or PBMCs; the material itself was cDNA or gDNA.

The length of the CDR3 is 14 residues. The ends were cut back, 0 bases at V and 7 bases at J, with 11 bases in the middle. Per the germline V gene, CDR1 is SGHRS and CDR2 is YFSETQ. This TCR was recovered from an elderly woman with acute or convalescent COVID-19. This chain joins TRBV5-1 and TRBJ2-4, with a weak D call TRBD1 (5 bases). The sample comprised peripheral blood. The CDR3 loop is CASSLGAGINIQYF. The CDR3 coding sequence is TGCGCCAGCAGCTTGGGGGCAGGGATTAACATTCAGTACTTC.